Listed here is a single T cell receptor (beta chain). This CDR3 contains 14 residues. Trimming removed 7 bases from V and 6 bases from J; junction bases left unmatched: 11. CDR1 is LGHDT, CDR2 YNNKEL, per germline (reference sequence). In the original workflow: Estimates of nucleated cell counts were drawn from the amplification of reference gene primers. The repertoire was sequenced with immunoSEQ multiplex PCR; TCRdb's copy has only in-frame clones and lacks some. That table supplies the V and J calls and clone size; D and trimming were determined from the DNA. The repertoire holds fewer than 250,000 clones, with roughly nine tenths as singletons. This specimen comes from a study of blood T cell repertoires in COVID-19.

The chain links TRBV3-1 (or the pseudogene TRBV3-2) to TRBJ2-7; 8 positions agree with TRBD1. The sample comprised peripheral blood. The origin of this receptor is a man aged 40-50 years with acute or convalescent COVID-19. CDR3 coding DNA: TGTGCCAGCAAGGCCGGGACAGGTCCGGGCGAGCAGTACTTC. Its protein is CASKAGTGPGEQYF.